Listed here is a single T cell receptor (beta chain). The specificity of this receptor is unknown. Within one base of it there is no much larger clone, and no base qualities were kept. This sample was taken from a study of T cell repertoires and leukemia-associated antigens (dated by TCRdb to 2018 to 2020). Regarding the complete study: Each sample yielded about 5.1 to 7 million read pairs and about 3.3 to 5.0 million effective reads, some 16 million effective reads overall. Using in vitro peptide stimulation of healthy T cells, the study sought to determine the antigen recognized by a TCR Vbeta21 clone earlier detected in CML patients.

TRIzol reagent was used to extract total RNA from the cultured T cells. TCRbeta libraries were amplified from RNA using 5' rapid amplification of cDNA ends (5'RACE). Library concentration and integrity were checked with Qubit, an Agilent instrument, and quantitative PCR before sequencing. Qualified libraries were sequenced on Illumina HiSeq or MiSeq by a commercial service provider. For the original study's pipeline: TCR sequences in each sample were identified using MiXCR version 1.8.2. To qualify, a clone needed a CDR3 longer than four amino acids, an in-frame nucleotide length, and no stop codon. A read containing the complete CDR3 structure was counted as an effective read. Validation of expanded clones was performed by RT-PCR with 24 Vbeta primers, GeneScan spectratyping, and Sanger sequencing. TCRdb redid the processing of the public reads, applying fastp at Q25 and MiXCR, and retained in-frame beta chains. Here each entry gathers all rows of one CDR3 protein and keeps the most common genes and DNA. The V and J calls follow TCRdb's processing rather than the paper's. Here the sample has about 10,000 distinct CDR3 sequences; under 55% occur a single time. The ten largest make up about a quarter of the sample.

The paper as a whole reports these results and caveats: Direct testing of the expanded clones' antigen specificity and function was not done, and further investigation was required. No significant differences among the four groups were observed in the numbers of Vbeta genes (approximately 60), Jbeta genes (approximately 14), VDJ rearrangements, or unique CDR3s.

From a lookup of the germline V gene, CDR1 and CDR2 are SGHRS and YFSETQ. V lost 0 bases and J lost 4 bases; the stretch between them is 14 bases long. Including cysteine and phenylalanine, the CDR3 has 16 amino acids. Solely the CDR3 DNA is kept, with 48 bases framed from the first base. As a first step, the CD3+ T cells were left to rest overnight in RPMI 1640 lacking fetal bovine serum, at approximately 2.5 million cells/mL. CD3+ T cells were isolated from PBMCs with MACS immunomagnetic beads following the manufacturer's instructions. The sample consisted of CD3+ T cells sorted from blood and cultured. The chain is assembled from TRBV5-1 and TRBJ2-1; the D gene is possibly TRBD2, with 6 bases matching. The source is a female donor in good health. In nucleotides, the sequence is TGCGCCAGCAGCTTGGTGGGGGGTAGAGGATACAATGAGCAGTTCTTC. Protein translation: CASSLVGGRGYNEQFF.